The entry that follows covers one T cell receptor beta chain sequence. The antigen remains unidentified. Researchers made TCR beta libraries by using iRepertoire HTBI primers and running Arm-PCR on CDR3 regions. TCRdb itself ran the multiplex PCR reads through MiXCR, one entry per CDR3 protein. The sample yields fewer than 350,000 distinct CDR3 sequences, about a sixth seen once. As for time point: newly diagnosed GD, antithyroid drugs for less than 3 months. Generation of the TCR library employed RNA extracted from PBMCs. The sample belongs to a study of regulatory T cells in long-lasting Graves disease. Overall study results and limits: Persistent disease was characterized by preferential usage of TRBV28, TRBJ1-2 and TRBJ2-5.

The CDR3 runs 12 residues. CDR1 and CDR2 (germline): GTSNPN, SVGIG (reference sequence). V lost 2 bases and J lost 6, with 8 bases in between. This TCR was recovered from a female donor with Graves disease. This chain uses TRBV30 with TRBJ2-1; no definite D call. Sequencing was performed on peripheral blood mononuclear cells (PBMCs), taken at new diagnosis, from a patient treated with antithyroid drugs. CDR3 sequence: CAWSSVTNEQFF. CDR3 DNA sequence: TGTGCCTGGAGTTCGGTTACCAATGAGCAGTTCTTC.